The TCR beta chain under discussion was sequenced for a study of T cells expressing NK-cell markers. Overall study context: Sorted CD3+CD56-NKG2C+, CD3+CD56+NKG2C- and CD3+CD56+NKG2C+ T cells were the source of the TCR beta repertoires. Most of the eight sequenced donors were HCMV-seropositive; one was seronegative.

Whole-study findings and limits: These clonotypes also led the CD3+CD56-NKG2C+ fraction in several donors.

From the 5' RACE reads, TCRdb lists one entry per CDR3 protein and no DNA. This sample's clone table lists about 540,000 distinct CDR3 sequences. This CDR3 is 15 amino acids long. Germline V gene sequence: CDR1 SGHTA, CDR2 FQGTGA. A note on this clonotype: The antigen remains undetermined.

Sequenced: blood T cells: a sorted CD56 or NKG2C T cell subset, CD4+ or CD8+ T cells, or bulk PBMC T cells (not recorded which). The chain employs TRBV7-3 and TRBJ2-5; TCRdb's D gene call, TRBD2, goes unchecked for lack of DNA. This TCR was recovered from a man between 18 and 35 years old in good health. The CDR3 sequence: CASSLGSGREETQYF.